This TCR beta chain was sequenced for a study of blood T cells in healthy people across ages. Comments on this clonotype: What it recognizes is unknown. This could be a read error, since a much larger clone is one nucleotide away.

Alongside a J-beta primer mix, a sample-barcoded 5' primer served in a second PCR lasting roughly 7 to 11 cycles. Each cDNA molecule received a tag from a template-switch adaptor that had 12 random nucleotides. Paired-end reads containing CDR3 totaled no fewer than 2.5 million for each sample. A single record per CDR3 protein comes from TCRdb applying MiXCR to the 5' RACE reads. The sample yields under 2,000,000 distinct CDR3 sequences, about 50% seen once. Overall study findings and caveats: Diversity figures based on one million T cells were deemed too low. Roughly linear declines in TCR beta diversity per million T cells occurred with age.

The source material was blood. The clonotype was recovered from a woman aged 40 to 50 in good health.

CDR3 protein: CSVGNDGGSYEQYF. CDR3 DNA: TGCAGCGTTGGGAACGACGGGGGCTCCTACGAGCAGTACTTC. The J gene is TRBJ2-7, the V gene TRBV29-1; the D gene is possibly TRBD2 (6 bases). Germline loops: CDR1 SQVTM, CDR2 ANQGSEA. Trimming shortened V by 4 bases and J by 0 bases, and 13 bases separated the two germline ends. The CDR3 is made up of 14 amino acids.